The TCR beta chain under discussion was sequenced for a study of patients and donors after allogeneic stem cell transplantation. Each CDR3 protein is one row after TCRdb ran MiXCR on the RT-PCR reads. The data show about 960,000 distinct CDR3 sequences, over 15% seen once. The V gene's germline CDR1 is DFQATT and CDR2 SNEGSKA (reference sequence). The CDR3 spans 15 residues. The sample was blood, either unsorted or a sorted T cell fraction (not recorded which). This chain links TRBV20-1 with TRBJ2-5; TRBD2 agrees at 10 bases. This sequence originates from a human donor who was either an allogeneic HSCT recipient or a stem cell or donor lymphocyte infusion donor (not recorded which). It is not recorded whose cells these are; they may come from a transplant donor. CDR3 nucleotide sequence: TGCAGGGGAGCGGAGCGGGGGGGCCTCAGAGAGACCCAGTACTTC. This translates into CRGAERGGLRETQYF.